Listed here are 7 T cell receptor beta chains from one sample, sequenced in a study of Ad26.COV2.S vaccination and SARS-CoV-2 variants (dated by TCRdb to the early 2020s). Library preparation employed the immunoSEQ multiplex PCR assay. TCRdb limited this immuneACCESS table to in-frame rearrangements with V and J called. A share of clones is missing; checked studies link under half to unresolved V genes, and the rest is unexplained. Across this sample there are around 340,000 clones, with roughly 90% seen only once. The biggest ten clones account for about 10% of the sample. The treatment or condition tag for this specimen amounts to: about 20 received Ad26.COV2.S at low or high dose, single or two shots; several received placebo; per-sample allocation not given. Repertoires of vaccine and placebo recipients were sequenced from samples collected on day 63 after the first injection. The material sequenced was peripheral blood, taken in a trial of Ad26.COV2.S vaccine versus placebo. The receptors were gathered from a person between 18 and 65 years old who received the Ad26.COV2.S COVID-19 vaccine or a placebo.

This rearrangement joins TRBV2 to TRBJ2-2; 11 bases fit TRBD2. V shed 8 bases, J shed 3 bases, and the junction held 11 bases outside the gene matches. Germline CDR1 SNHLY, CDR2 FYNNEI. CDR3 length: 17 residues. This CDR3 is CASGGLAGKKYTGELFF. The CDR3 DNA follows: TGTGCCAGCGGAGGACTAGCGGGCAAGAAGTACACCGGGGAGCTGTTTTTT.

CDR3 sequence: CASSQGLRRFQETQYF. The DNA of the CDR3 is TGTGCCAGCAGCCAAGGGCTCAGGAGATTCCAAGAGACCCAGTACTTC. The rearrangement links TRBV3-1 (or the pseudogene TRBV3-2) to TRBJ2-5; D gene unclear. From germline, CDR1 is LGHDT and CDR2 YNNKEL (reference sequence). This CDR3 contains 16 residues. Trimming removed 1 base from V and 1 base from J, with 13 bases in between.

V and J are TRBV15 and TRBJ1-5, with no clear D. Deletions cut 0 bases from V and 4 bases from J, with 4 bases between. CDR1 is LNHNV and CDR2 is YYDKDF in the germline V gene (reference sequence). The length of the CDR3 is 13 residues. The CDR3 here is CATSRDHNQPQHF. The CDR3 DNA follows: TGTGCCACCAGCAGAGATCATAATCAGCCCCAGCATTTT.

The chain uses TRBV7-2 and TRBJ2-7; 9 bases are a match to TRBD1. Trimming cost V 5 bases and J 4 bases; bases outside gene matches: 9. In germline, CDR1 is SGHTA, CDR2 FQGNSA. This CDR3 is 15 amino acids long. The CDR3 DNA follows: TGTGCCAGCAGCCCCGGACAGGGGCGGGGATACGAGCAGTACTTC. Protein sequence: CASSPGQGRGYEQYF.

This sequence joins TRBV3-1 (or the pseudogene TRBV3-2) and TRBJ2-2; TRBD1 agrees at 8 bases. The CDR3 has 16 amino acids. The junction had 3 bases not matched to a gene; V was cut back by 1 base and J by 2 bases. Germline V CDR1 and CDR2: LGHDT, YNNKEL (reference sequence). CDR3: CASSQGAGGNTGELFF. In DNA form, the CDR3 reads TGTGCCAGCAGCCAAGGGGCAGGGGGCAACACCGGGGAGCTGTTTTTT.

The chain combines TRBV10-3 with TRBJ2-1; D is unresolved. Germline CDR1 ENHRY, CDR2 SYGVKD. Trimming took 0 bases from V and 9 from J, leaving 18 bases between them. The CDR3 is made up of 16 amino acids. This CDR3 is CAISESLAGHPGEQFF. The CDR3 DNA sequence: TGTGCCATCAGTGAGTCTCTGGCAGGCCACCCCGGTGAGCAGTTCTTC.

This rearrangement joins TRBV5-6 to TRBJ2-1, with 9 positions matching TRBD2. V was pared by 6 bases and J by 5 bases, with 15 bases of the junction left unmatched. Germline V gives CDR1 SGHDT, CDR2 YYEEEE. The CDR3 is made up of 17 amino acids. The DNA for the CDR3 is TGTGCCAGCACCCTCCCGGGGGGGCTAGCGGGACACAATGAGCAGTTCTTC. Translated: CASTLPGGLAGHNEQFF. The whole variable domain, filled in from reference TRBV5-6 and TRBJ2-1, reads DAGVTQSPTHLIKTRGQQVTLRCSPKSGHDTVSWYQQALGQGPQFIFQYYEEEERQRGNFPDRFSGHQFPNYSSELNVNALLLGDSALYLCASTLPGGLAGHNEQFFGPGTRLTVL.